A selection of T cell receptor beta chains follows, all from one sample in a study of CXCR3-negative and CXCR3-positive naive CD8 T cells. TCRdb reprocessed the 5' RACE reads and keeps a single row for each CDR3 protein, giving no DNA. The sample has some 120,000 distinct CDR3 sequences. Specimen: naive CXCR3+ CD8+ T cells from blood. Receptors originate from a human donor in good health. Some clones in this sample may be carry-over from other donors' samples. CDR3s include the opening cysteine and the closing phenylalanine or tryptophan. The order of the fields is CDR3 protein, J gene, V gene.

CASRPGAEAGELFF	TRBJ2-2	TRBV7-3
CASPPPPGGAHEQFF	TRBJ2-1	TRBV5-6
CASSSLGETQYF	TRBJ2-5	TRBV28
CASSRSSKPDEQYF	TRBJ2-7	TRBV5-1
CASSHRAEGGGQADTQYF	TRBJ2-3	TRBV4-1
CASSQLAGLTGELFF	TRBJ2-2	TRBV3-1
CASSEVGLGGINEQFF	TRBJ2-1	TRBV7-3
CASSYYLYNEQFF	TRBJ2-1	TRBV6-2/TRBV6-3
CSARVAGSPSDTQNF	TRBJ2-3	TRBV20-1
CASSQDSGGNTEAFF	TRBJ1-1	TRBV4-3
CASSYPPGSYEQYF	TRBJ2-7	TRBV6-2/TRBV6-3
CASSKVGKGNGQETQYF	TRBJ2-5	TRBV21-1
CASSRRTLKDHGYTF	TRBJ1-2	TRBV18
CASTESGPPYAEAFF	TRBJ1-1	TRBV6-2/TRBV6-3
CASSWDREVMNEQFF	TRBJ2-1	TRBV28
CASSLQGTYEQYF	TRBJ2-7	TRBV7-8
CASSLWGGGDYEQYF	TRBJ2-7	TRBV27
CSVIDRGLAKNIQYF	TRBJ2-4	TRBV29-1
CASSLEVGELFF	TRBJ2-2	TRBV7-9
CASSPGTGELFF	TRBJ2-2	TRBV5-6
CSASGTTAGELFF	TRBJ2-2	TRBV20-1
CASIPTLRGIFSEQYF	TRBJ2-7	TRBV28
CASSLRDGPSGNTIYF	TRBJ1-3	TRBV7-8
CSAFETGSYEQYF	TRBJ2-7	TRBV29-1
CASSLSGTSLVNEQFF	TRBJ2-1	TRBV5-1
CASSGQGLGSEDLEAFF	TRBJ1-1	TRBV6-2/TRBV6-3
CSAREPLATEQYF	TRBJ2-7	TRBV20-1
CASSQGTIGEQYF	TRBJ2-7	TRBV5-4
CASSGRGASHTGELFF	TRBJ2-2	TRBV6-2/TRBV6-3
CATRGTAQETQYF	TRBJ2-5	TRBV24-1
CASSSGGGGSEQYF	TRBJ2-7	TRBV12-3/TRBV12-4
CASSLSQSLNTEAFF	TRBJ1-1	TRBV28
CSVEPGGSYEQYF	TRBJ2-7	TRBV29-1
CSIRLAGAYNEQFF	TRBJ2-1	TRBV29-1
CSVEGGRLWDYGYTF	TRBJ1-2	TRBV29-1
CSVEGLAGANTGELFF	TRBJ2-2	TRBV29-1
CASSLGQGIEAFF	TRBJ1-1	TRBV5-1
CASSLEVVQGELFF	TRBJ2-2	TRBV11-2
CASSLRSGIRETQYF	TRBJ2-5	TRBV12-3/TRBV12-4
CASSASHTGPNTEAFF	TRBJ1-1	TRBV25-1
CASSAPEQGDIQYF	TRBJ2-4	TRBV9
CASSRDRGRDYEQYF	TRBJ2-7	TRBV25-1
CASRERHLYEQYF	TRBJ2-7	TRBV28
CASSLSGDPFYEQYF	TRBJ2-7	TRBV27
CASSLYAGRSNEQFF	TRBJ2-1	TRBV12-3/TRBV12-4
CASSQVLSPNEQFF	TRBJ2-1	TRBV4-1
CASRPTGNQETQYF	TRBJ2-5	TRBV28
CASRSPLENIQYF	TRBJ2-4	TRBV5-1
CSCPAGARGEQYF	TRBJ2-7	TRBV20-1
CASSFGGGASEQYF	TRBJ2-7	TRBV12-3/TRBV12-4
CAISGLAGEAGELFF	TRBJ2-2	TRBV10-3
CASSYPRTGTNEKLFF	TRBJ1-4	TRBV6-2/TRBV6-3